The 31 T cell receptor beta chains below all came from one sample that was sequenced in a study of tumor and adjacent non-tumor tissue in lung cancer. Three rounds of nested PCR, following a modified ARM-PCR protocol, produced the TCRbeta library. TCRdb recomputed calls from the multiplex PCR reads with MiXCR, one row per CDR3 protein. The sample contains around 140,000 distinct CDR3 sequences, approximately 66% of which appear only once. No cell sorting was done before RNA was extracted from the tissue. Material: lung tumor tissue. These receptors originate from a man aged 55-75 years with small cell lung cancer.

In the case of this clonotype: This may be a read error, as it is one base from a much larger clone. The chain carries TRBV6-6 and TRBJ2-3, with D perhaps TRBD2 (5 bases). Germline V gene lookup returns CDR1 MNHNY and CDR2 SVGAGI (reference sequence). The CDR3 is 15 amino acids. V shed 2 bases and J shed 3 bases, with 12 bases lying between them. CDR3 region: CASSYGLGSTDTQYF. CDR3 bases: TGTGCCAGCAGTTACGGGCTAGGGAGTACAGATACGCAGTATTTT.

Comments on this clonotype: An end of the junction does not agree with germline; a read error may underlie this. The V and J genes are TRBV10-1 and TRBJ1-1, with D perhaps TRBD1 (6 bases). The germline CDR1 and CDR2 sequences are WNHNN and SYGVQD (reference sequence). This CDR3 is built from 14 residues. The CDR3 reads CASSEGGLNTEAIF. The CDR3 DNA reads as TGCGCTAGCAGTGAAGGGGGGCTGAACACTGAAGCTATCTTT.

Only a few counts were recorded for this clonotype. The V and J genes are TRBV28 and TRBJ1-5; no firm D call. This CDR3 contains 15 residues. From germline, CDR1 is MDHEN and CDR2 SYDVKM. The V gene lost 7 bases and the J gene lost 6 bases, with 19 bases spanning the gap. This CDR3 reads CASTPRGRVRQPQHF. The CDR3 region has the DNA TGTGCCAGCACCCCTCGTGGTCGGGTGCGTCAGCCCCAGCATTTT. Complete variable domain (other parts from reference TRBV28 and TRBJ1-5): DVKVTQSSRYLVKRTGEKVFLECVQDMDHENMFWYRQDPGLGLRLIYFSYDVKMKEKGDIPEGYSVSREKKERFSLILESASTNQTSMYLCASTPRGRVRQPQHFGDGTRLSIL.

This clonotype was recorded a few times. The genes are TRBV5-1 and TRBJ2-2; 12 nucleotides align to TRBD1. After removal of 7 bases from V and 6 bases from J, the junction contained 1 base not matched to a gene. Germline-derived CDR1 and CDR2 are SGHRS and YFSETQ. The length of the CDR3 is 13 residues. This CDR3 reads CASGTGGAGELFF. The CDR3 bases are TGCGCCAGCGGGACAGGGGGCGCCGGGGAGCTGTTTTTT.

Comment on this clonotype: A much bigger clone sits one base away, suggesting this may be a read error. This chain links TRBV11-2 with TRBJ2-2; tentatively, D is TRBD1 or TRBD2 (7 bases each). Germline CDR1 SGHAT, CDR2 FQNNGV. This CDR3 has 15 residues. CDR3 residues: CASSPGGGRNGELSF. The CDR3 DNA follows: TGTGCCAGCAGCCCAGGGGGGGGGCGCAACGGGGAGCTGTCTTTT.

Of note for this clonotype: One end of the junction is discordant with germline, which a read error may explain. J is TRBJ2-5 and V is TRBV11-1, with 12 bases matching TRBD2. The CDR3 runs 17 residues. Germline V CDR1 and CDR2: SGHAT, FQDESV (reference sequence). The chain's CDR3 is CASSPRTSGTYEETHYF. CDR3 in DNA: TGTGCCAGCAGCCCCCGGACTAGCGGGACCTACGAAGAGACCCATTACTTC. Supplemented by reference TRBV11-1 and TRBJ2-5, the full variable domain reads EAEVAQSPRYKITEKSQAVAFWCDPISGHATLYWYRQILGQGPELLVQFQDESVVDDSQLPKDRFSAERLKGVDSTLKIQPAELGDSAMYLCASSPRTSGTYEETHYFGPGTRLLVL.

With regard to this clonotype: This may be a read error, as it is one base from a much larger clone. V is TRBV20-1 and J is TRBJ2-7; weak D call: TRBD1 (5 bases). The CDR3 is 15 amino acids. Looked up from germline, CDR1 is DFQATT and CDR2 is SNEGSKA (reference sequence). Between the trimmed V and J ends, which lost 0 bases and 3 bases, there was a span of 15 bases. CDR3 loop: CSARDLSRTSYEQYF. As DNA, the CDR3 is TGCAGTGCTAGAGATCTAAGTAGGACAAGCTACGAGCAGTACTTC.

With regard to this clonotype: At one end the junction does not follow the germline gene, possibly because of a read error. The chain carries TRBV5-5 and TRBJ2-3, with D possibly TRBD1 on 6 matching bases. CDR3 length equals 13 residues. In germline, CDR1 is SGHKS, CDR2 YYEKEE (reference sequence). Here the CDR3 reads CASSFNQGNTQYF. CDR3 DNA: TGTGCCAGCAGCTTTAACCAGGGGAATACTCAGTATTTT.

On this clonotype itself: Its ends do not fully match the called genes, so a read error is possible. The chain combines TRBV11-2 with TRBJ2-1; no definite D call. Looked up from germline, CDR1 is SGHAT and CDR2 is FQNNGV. The CDR3 is made up of 13 amino acids. The CDR3 region has the DNA TGTGCCTGCAGTCCAACCTCCTACGATGAGCAGTTCTTC. Its protein product is CACSPTSYDEQFF.

This clonotype was seen a single time. This could be a read error, since a much larger clone is one nucleotide away. The chain employs TRBV29-1 and TRBJ2-3; D call uncertain. This CDR3 spans 13 amino acids. CDR1 is SQVTM, CDR2 ANQGSEA, per germline. With 4 bases removed from V and 2 bases from J, the gap between germline ends came to 10 bases. This CDR3 reads CSVGGQTTDTQYF. CDR3 coding DNA: TGCAGCGTTGGGGGTCAGACCACAGATACGCAGTATTTT.

As for this clonotype: The junction and the germline gene differ at one end; a read error may be behind it. The gene calls are TRBV6-5 and TRBJ1-2; D may be TRBD1 (6 bases). The CDR3 extends over 15 amino acids. The germline gives CDR1 MNHEY, CDR2 SVGAGI. The CDR3 coding sequence is TGTGCCAGCAGTCTGCAAACCGGGACAATCTATGGCAACACCTTT. It translates to CASSLQTGTIYGNTF.

This chain connects TRBV28 to TRBJ2-7; D uncertain. The germline V gene has CDR1 MDHEN and CDR2 SYDVKM. Deletions cut 10 bases from V and 0 bases from J, with 10 bases between. CDR3 length equals 12 residues. CDR3 sequence (DNA): TGTGCCACGGATAATACCTCCTACGAGCAGTACTTC. It specifies CATDNTSYEQYF.

The chain uses TRBV11-2 and TRBJ2-1; the D gene is possibly TRBD1 (5 bases). Per the germline V gene, CDR1 is SGHAT and CDR2 is FQNNGV. The CDR3 sequence is 13 residues long. V lost 5 bases and J lost 8, with 13 bases in between. The CDR3 is CASSIGHTYEQFF. The CDR3 DNA is TGTGCCAGCAGCATCGGACACACCTATGAGCAGTTCTTC. Using reference TRBV11-2 and TRBJ2-1 for the parts outside the CDR3, the full variable domain is EAGVAQSPRYKIIEKRQSVAFWCNPISGHATLYWYQQILGQGPKLLIQFQNNGVVDDSQLPKDRFSAERLKGVDSTLKIQPAKLEDSAVYLCASSIGHTYEQFFGPGTRLTVL.

This chain uses TRBV20-1 with TRBJ2-5, with no clear D. With 2 bases removed from V and 8 bases from J, the gap between germline ends came to 18 bases. Germline V gives CDR1 DFQATT, CDR2 SNEGSKA (reference sequence). The length of the CDR3 is 14 residues. The DNA of the CDR3 is TGCAGTGCTAGACCCCCCCCGGCCCCAGACACCCAGTACTTC. Its translation: CSARPPPAPDTQYF.

This clonotype has a count of ten or more. The V call is TRBV6-2 or TRBV6-3, the J call TRBJ1-2; unclear D gene. Germline CDR1 MNHEY, CDR2 SVGEGT. Trimming removed 2 bases at V and 6 bases at J, with 7 bases between. The CDR3 contains 12 residues. Here the CDR3 reads CASSYEKNGYTF. The DNA of the CDR3 is TGTGCCAGCAGTTACGAGAAGAATGGCTACACCTTC.

In its sample, this clonotype was seen a few times. V gene TRBV6-2 or TRBV6-3 combines with J gene TRBJ1-5; D perhaps matches TRBD1 (6 bases). This CDR3 contains 17 residues. V lost 0 bases, J lost 2 bases, and 14 bases lay in between. Germline assignment: CDR1 MNHEY and CDR2 SVGEGT. The DNA for the CDR3 is TGTGCCAGCAGTTACTCACTCAGGGGACGGGGCAATCAGCCCCAGCATTTT. It yields the protein CASSYSLRGRGNQPQHF.

This clonotype appeared a single time. This CDR3 fails to terminate in the conserved phenylalanine or tryptophan, so it likely reflects a read error. The CDR3 region has the DNA TGTACCAGCAGCTCCTCGGGACTAGCGGGGTGGGGTGAGCAGTTCTCC. Its protein is CTSSSSGLAGWGEQFS. The V gene is TRBV11-2, the J gene TRBJ2-1; the match to TRBD2 covers 13 bases. Germline V CDR1 and CDR2: SGHAT, FQNNGV. The CDR3 spans 16 residues.

Notes on this clonotype: A much larger clone differs from this one at a single base, so this may be a read error. The rearrangement joins TRBV5-6 to TRBJ1-5; no reliable D call. The CDR3 totals 13 residues. Germline CDR1 SGHDT, CDR2 YYEEEE. CDR3 sequence reads: CASSTRAGQPRHF. The CDR3 coding sequence is TGTGCCAGCAGCACCCGGGCGGGTCAGCCCCGGCATTTT.

As to this clonotype: The junction shows a germline mismatch at one end, possibly a read error. The V and J genes are TRBV11-3 and TRBJ2-2, with TRBD2 as a possible D gene (5 bases). In germline, CDR1 is SGHNT, CDR2 YENEEA. There are 13 residues in the CDR3. CDR3 loop: CVSSLENGGELVF. The CDR3 DNA reads as TGTGTCAGCAGCTTAGAGAATGGTGGGGAGCTGGTTTTT.

About this clonotype itself: A read error may account for a junction end that differs from germline. The chain joins TRBV11-1 to TRBJ2-3; TRBD1 agrees at 8 bases. Germline assignment: CDR1 SGHAT and CDR2 FQDESV (reference sequence). There are 14 residues in the CDR3. The CDR3 here is CASTLYRGTGTQYF. Written as DNA, the CDR3 is TGTGCCAGCACCTTGTACAGGGGGACAGGTACGCAATATTTT.

Comments on this clonotype: Here the CDR3 omits its conserved ending phenylalanine or tryptophan, so a read error is the likely source. The J gene is TRBJ2-6, the V gene TRBV6-1, with D uncertain. Per germline, CDR1 MNHNS and CDR2 SASEGT. This CDR3 is 15 amino acids long. Trimming left V 4 bases short and J 0 bases short, with 7 bases between. This CDR3 is CASSVGDSGANVLTY. The CDR3, as DNA: TGTGCCAGCAGTGTCGGCGACTCTGGGGCCAACGTCCTGACTTAC.

Concerning this clonotype: A read error may be the cause here, since a much bigger clone is one base away. The rearrangement joins TRBV12-3 or TRBV12-4 to TRBJ2-1, with TRBD1 as a possible D gene (5 bases). There are 15 residues in the CDR3. In DNA, the CDR3 is TGTGCCAGCAGTTTGGGTCAGGGCTCCTACAATAAGCAGTTCTTC. It is translated as CASSLGQGSYNKQFF.

The chain couples TRBV5-5 to TRBJ2-1; 10 positions agree with TRBD2. J lost 8 bases, V lost 2 bases, and 7 bases had no gene match. The CDR3 is made up of 15 amino acids. The germline V gene has CDR1 SGHKS and CDR2 YYEKEE (reference sequence). CDR3 residues: CASSFRLAGLDEQFF. In DNA form, the CDR3 reads TGTGCCAGCAGCTTCCGACTAGCGGGTTTAGATGAGCAGTTCTTC.

The chain couples TRBV6-1 to TRBJ1-5, with D unresolved. The ends were cut back, 0 bases at V and 2 bases at J, with 8 bases in the middle. This CDR3 is built from 15 residues. Germline assignment: CDR1 MNHNS and CDR2 SASEGT. In DNA, the CDR3 is TGTGCCAGCAGTGAAGCGCAGACACGCAATCAGCCCCAGCATTTT. Its translation: CASSEAQTRNQPQHF.

A remark on this clonotype: Since a much larger clone is just one base distant, this may be a read error. This chain links TRBV6-1 with TRBJ1-2, with 8 bases that match TRBD1. The CDR3 spans 15 residues. Germline lookup yields CDR1 MNHNS and CDR2 SASEGT. J gave up 0 bases and V 6 bases, and 6 bases lay outside the gene matches. In DNA, the CDR3 is TGTGCCAGCAGACCGAGACAGGGGTCTAACTATGGCTACACCTTC. The encoded protein is CASRPRQGSNYGYTF.

This clonotype was found once. The V call is TRBV20-1, the J call TRBJ2-5; D might be TRBD1 or TRBD2, each matching 5 bases. V was clipped by 5 bases and J by 9 bases, with 28 bases between them. CDR3 length equals 16 residues. Germline-derived CDR1 and CDR2 are DFQATT and SNEGSKA (reference sequence). CDR3 coding DNA: TGCAGTGCTGTCTTTCCTAATAGGGACCCCTCCAGGGCCCAGTACTTC. Protein product: CSAVFPNRDPSRAQYF.

This chain uses TRBV11-2 with TRBJ2-5; a weak D match, TRBD1 (6 bases). The CDR3 totals 12 residues. The germline gives CDR1 SGHAT, CDR2 FQNNGV. CDR3 in amino acids: CASSVTGIQEYF. CDR3 bases: TGTGCTAGTAGCGTAACAGGGATCCAAGAATACTTC.

The chain links TRBV11-3 to TRBJ2-7, with unresolved D. CDR3 length: 14 residues. The V gene's germline CDR1 is SGHNT and CDR2 YENEEA. Trimming stripped 4 bases from V and 6 bases from J, with 16 bases between. The CDR3 loop reads CASSSIKDRREQYF. The DNA for the CDR3 is TGTGCCAGCAGCTCCATAAAGGATAGGCGCGAGCAGTACTTC.

The chain carries TRBV11-3 and TRBJ2-3; the D is unclear. V shed 10 bases and J shed 2 bases, with 16 bases lying between them. The CDR3 sequence is 14 residues long. Germline CDR1 SGHNT, CDR2 YENEEA. DNA of the CDR3: TGTGCCAACAGTTTAGTGGTAGACACAGATACGCAGTATTTT. This codes for CANSLVVDTDTQYF. Looking up the rest from reference TRBV11-3 and TRBJ2-3 gives the full variable domain: EAGVVQSPRYKIIEKKQPVAFWCNPISGHNTLYWYLQNLGQGPELLIRYENEEAVDDSQLPKDRFSAERLKGVDSTLKIQPAELGDSAVYLCANSLVVDTDTQYFGPGTRLTVL.

Points on this clonotype: The junction departs from germline at one end; a sequencing error may be responsible. The chain joins TRBV11-2 to TRBJ2-5; 7 bases map to TRBD1. This CDR3 is 15 amino acids long. Germline V gene data show CDR1 as SGHAT and CDR2 as FQNNGV. The CDR3 nucleotides read TGTACCAGCGGCCCCACCGGGACAGCTGGGGAGACCCAGTACTTC. It is translated as CTSGPTGTAGETQYF.

This clonotype was picked up a small number of times. The chain uses TRBV28 and TRBJ2-5; unclear D gene. Germline lookup yields CDR1 MDHEN and CDR2 SYDVKM. The CDR3 extends over 11 amino acids. The V end lost 3 bases, the J end lost 10 bases, and 9 bases lay between the germline ends. The CDR3 here is CASSFACLQYF. The CDR3 DNA reads TGTGCCAGCAGTTTCGCCTGTCTCCAGTACTTC.